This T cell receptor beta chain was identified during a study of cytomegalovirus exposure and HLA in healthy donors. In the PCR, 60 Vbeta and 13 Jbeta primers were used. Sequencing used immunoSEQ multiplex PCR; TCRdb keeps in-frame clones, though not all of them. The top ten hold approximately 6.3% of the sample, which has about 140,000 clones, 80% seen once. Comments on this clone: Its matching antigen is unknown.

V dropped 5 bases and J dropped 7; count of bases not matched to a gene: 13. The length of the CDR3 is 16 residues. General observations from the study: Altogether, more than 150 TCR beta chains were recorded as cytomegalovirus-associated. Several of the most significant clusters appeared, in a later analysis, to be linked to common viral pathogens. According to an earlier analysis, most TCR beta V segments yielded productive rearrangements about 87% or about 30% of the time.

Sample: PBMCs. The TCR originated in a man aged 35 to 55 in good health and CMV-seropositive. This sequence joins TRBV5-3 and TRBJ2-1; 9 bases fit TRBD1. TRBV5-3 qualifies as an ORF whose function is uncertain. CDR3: CARRLIQGAHRNEQFF. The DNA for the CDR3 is TGTGCCAGAAGGCTGATACAGGGGGCGCATCGGAATGAGCAGTTCTTC.